This T cell receptor beta chain was found in a study of blood T cell repertoires in COVID-19. Turning to the study itself: Material from acute and convalescent COVID-19 was sourced from the United States, Italy and Spain. PBMCs, B-cell-depleted T cells, or T cells provided the cDNA or gDNA that made up the material.

Germline CDR1 LGHNA, CDR2 YNFKEQ. After removal of 4 bases from V and 0 bases from J, the junction contained 11 bases not matched to a gene. CDR3 length: 17 amino acids. During active infection, Seattle patients enrolled and were then monitored through disease. Sequencing used immunoSEQ multiplex PCR; TCRdb keeps in-frame clones, though not all of them. The table records under 450,000 clones, less than 90% of them present only once. The receptor was isolated from a woman aged 60-75 years with COVID-19, enrolled during active disease. Material for sequencing was peripheral blood. The chain employs TRBV4-2 and TRBJ1-2, with 7 bases identical to TRBD1. For the CDR3, the DNA is TGTGCCAGCAGCCTCCTCTCTGGACAGGACTCTAACTATGGCTACACCTTC. It codes for CASSLLSGQDSNYGYTF.